The following is a T cell receptor beta chain sequence with its context. Its antigen is unknown. Germline CDR1 and CDR2: LNHNV and YYDKDF (reference sequence). The V gene lost 5 bases and the J gene lost 6 bases, with 13 bases spanning the gap. The CDR3 covers 14 residues. Clones were read by immunoSEQ multiplex PCR, and TCRdb kept only the in-frame ones, dropping some. The data show approximately 110,000 clones, roughly 90% seen once. The data belong to a study of T cell responses to AZD1222 COVID-19 vaccine. Overall study findings and caveats: Reportedly, close to half of spike-specific TCRs are directed against unmutated variant regions.

The clonotype comes from an adult in good health. The rearrangement links TRBV15 to TRBJ1-4; perhaps TRBD1 as D (5 bases). The source material was peripheral blood, sampled on day 0 of AZD1222 vaccination. CDR3 DNA: TGTGCCACCAGCCGCCTCCGGGGGGATGAAAAACTGTTTTTT. Protein product: CATSRLRGDEKLFF.